The 26 T cell receptor beta chains given below trace back to one sample, sequenced in a study of blood T cell repertoires in COVID-19. Sequenced by immunoSEQ multiplex PCR; TCRdb stores in-frame clones only, minus some. The sample has around 99,000 clones, less than 90% seen once. The sample was peripheral blood. The receptors come from a human donor in a cohort sampled during active COVID-19.

The rearrangement uses TRBV25-1 and TRBJ2-4; D is unresolved. The CDR3 consists of 11 residues. Germline V gene lookup returns CDR1 MGHDK and CDR2 SYGVNS. V was cut by 6 bases and J by 8 bases, with 8 bases left in between. The CDR3, as DNA: TGTGCCAGCAGCTCAGTTGACATTCAGTACTTC. Protein product: CASSSVDIQYF.

The V gene is TRBV30, the J gene TRBJ1-3; D unresolved. This CDR3 spans 13 amino acids. Germline lookup yields CDR1 GTSNPN and CDR2 SVGIG (reference sequence). Trimming removed 0 bases from V and 4 bases from J, with 7 bases in between. The CDR3, as DNA: TGTGCCTGGAGTGTATCGGGGGGAAACACCATATATTTT. It encodes CAWSVSGGNTIYF.

The chain joins TRBV6-2 or TRBV6-3 to TRBJ1-5, with 9 bases fitting TRBD1. The CDR3 consists of 14 residues. V lost 6 bases and J lost 7; bases outside the gene matches: 7. Germline V gene lookup returns CDR1 MNHEY and CDR2 SVGEGT. The CDR3 DNA is TGTGCCAGCAGCGACGGGGACAGGGCCCAGCCCCAGCATTTT. Its translation: CASSDGDRAQPQHF.

The V gene is TRBV6-6, the J gene TRBJ2-7; the match to TRBD2 covers 10 bases. The CDR3 runs to 15 residues. V was pared by 5 bases and J by 2 bases, with 6 bases of the junction left unmatched. Germline V gene sequence: CDR1 MNHNY, CDR2 SVGAGI (reference sequence). The CDR3: CASSPSGSIAYEQYV. The CDR3 coding sequence is TGTGCCAGCAGTCCTAGCGGGAGTATCGCCTACGAGCAGTACGTC.

The chain employs TRBV25-1 and TRBJ2-1; 12 bases agree with TRBD2. V shed 3 bases, J shed 15 bases, and the junction held 15 bases outside the gene matches. From germline, CDR1 is MGHDK and CDR2 SYGVNS. The CDR3 totals 16 residues. The DNA for the CDR3 is TGTGCCAGCAGTGAGATACATGGCAGACTAGCGGGAGAGGTGTTCTTC. As protein: CASSEIHGRLAGEVFF.

This clone was observed a few times. The rearrangement uses TRBV6-5 and TRBJ1-5; D is ambiguous. CDR3 size: 14 residues. The germline V and J ends were trimmed by 4 bases and 0 bases, with 7 bases remaining between them. The germline V gene encodes CDR1 MNHEY and CDR2 SVGAGI. The CDR3 nucleotides read TGTGCCAGCAGTTCCGACAATAGCAATCAGCCCCAGCATTTT. This codes for CASSSDNSNQPQHF.

This clone was observed once. The chain has TRBV27 and TRBJ2-7; 7 positions match TRBD2. V trimming: 3 bases; J trimming: 6 bases; junction bases outside the gene matches: 5. The CDR3 runs to 13 residues. Germline V gene lookup returns CDR1 MNHEY and CDR2 SMNVEV (reference sequence). CDR3 sequence reads: CASSFGRTSEQYV. The CDR3 coding sequence is TGTGCCAGCAGTTTCGGGAGGACATCCGAGCAGTACGTC.

This chain uses TRBV25-1 with TRBJ2-2; 7 bases fit TRBD1. V was clipped by 2 bases and J by 3 bases; unmatched bases: 3. Germline V CDR1 and CDR2: MGHDK, SYGVNS. This CDR3 has 15 amino acids. CDR3 region: CASSEQTGYTGELFF. Written as DNA, the CDR3 is TGTGCCAGCAGTGAACAGACAGGGTACACCGGGGAGCTGTTTTTT.

This clone was found once. The rearrangement uses TRBV6-5 and TRBJ1-1; maybe TRBD1 (5 bases). V shed 4 bases and J shed 1 base, with 10 bases lying between them. CDR1 is MNHEY, CDR2 SVGAGI, per germline. CDR3 length: 14 amino acids. DNA of the CDR3: TGTGCCAGCAGTTGGTCGACAGCGAACACTGAAGCTTTCTTT. It is translated as CASSWSTANTEAFF.

The chain uses TRBV29-1 and TRBJ1-1, with D tentatively TRBD1 (5 bases). V was trimmed by 6 bases and J by 6 bases, leaving 14 bases between them. CDR3 length equals 12 residues. Per germline, CDR1 SQVTM and CDR2 ANQGSEA. In DNA form, the CDR3 reads TGCAGCGTCAGGCGGGGACTTGCTGAAGCTTTCTTT. It translates to CSVRRGLAEAFF.

The chain is built from TRBV5-4 and TRBJ1-3, with D possibly being TRBD1 (5 bases). In germline, CDR1 is SGHNT, CDR2 YYREEE (reference sequence). CDR3 size: 14 residues. V lost 2 bases and J lost 6, with 12 bases in between. The CDR3, as DNA: TGTGCCAGCAGCTTTGCCGGACAAGAAAACACCATATATTTT. This sequence encodes CASSFAGQENTIYF.

V is TRBV7-9 and J is TRBJ2-3; D call uncertain. The V gene's germline CDR1 is SEHNR and CDR2 FQNEAQ (reference sequence). V was cut by 1 base and J by 6 bases, with 20 bases left in between. This CDR3 is built from 17 residues. Here the CDR3 reads CASSLGGVTDWVDTQYF. Here the CDR3 DNA reads TGTGCCAGCAGCTTAGGCGGCGTGACGGATTGGGTGGATACGCAGTATTTT.

The genes are TRBV19 and TRBJ1-1; no clear D gene. CDR1 and CDR2 (germline): LNHDA, SQIVND (reference sequence). CDR3 length: 14 residues. Trimming cost V 7 bases and J 7 bases, with 19 bases left between them. DNA of the CDR3: TGTGCCAGTACCGAAGGAGGGTTTGATATTGAAGCTTTCTTT. Translation: CASTEGGFDIEAFF.

The count of this clone is one. This chain uses TRBV19 with TRBJ2-5, with a tentative D call TRBD2 (6 bases). The CDR3 is 15 residues long. Trimming shortened V by 10 bases and J by 3 bases, and 21 bases separated the two germline ends. Germline V gene data show CDR1 as LNHDA and CDR2 as SQIVND (reference sequence). The DNA for the CDR3 is TGTGCCACCTCCGGGACGGCGGGGTCAAAAGAGACCCAGTACTTC. Its translation is CATSGTAGSKETQYF.

The V and J genes are TRBV9 and TRBJ1-1; D is unclear. Looked up from germline, CDR1 is SGDLS and CDR2 is YYNGEE. V shed 3 bases and J shed 5 bases, with 14 bases lying between them. The CDR3 has 14 residues. In DNA, the CDR3 is TGTGCCAGCAGCGCTGACACCCCGGGGACTGAAGCTTTCTTT. Encoded protein: CASSADTPGTEAFF. The complete variable domain, with remaining parts taken from reference TRBV9 and TRBJ1-1, reads DSGVTQTPKHLITATGQRVTLRCSPRSGDLSVYWYQQSLDQGLQFLIQYYNGEERAKGNILERFSAQQFPDLHSELNLSSLELGDSALYFCASSADTPGTEAFFGQGTRLTVV.

This clone was counted a few times. The CDR3 DNA is TGTGCCAGCAGCCCTACCTCGAGCGGGAGGGTCTACGAGCAGTACTTC. Its translation is CASSPTSSGRVYEQYF. The J gene is TRBJ2-7, the V gene TRBV28; TRBD2 aligns across 10 bases. This CDR3 is built from 16 residues. The V segment lost 6 bases and the J segment 3 bases; nucleotides outside the gene matches: 11. CDR1 and CDR2 (germline): MDHEN, SYDVKM.

The chain links TRBV28 to TRBJ1-2; possible D gene TRBD1, 6 bases. CDR1 and CDR2 (germline): MDHEN, SYDVKM. Trimming left V 6 bases short and J 5 bases short, with 16 bases between. The CDR3 is 14 residues long. The CDR3 DNA reads TGTGCCAGCAGCCCAAGGACAGTATGGTATGGCTACACCTTC. The encoded protein is CASSPRTVWYGYTF.

The chain employs TRBV27 and TRBJ2-2, with a possible D match to TRBD1 (6 bases). Looked up from germline, CDR1 is MNHEY and CDR2 is SMNVEV (reference sequence). The ends were cut back, 6 bases at V and 6 bases at J, with 14 bases in the middle. The CDR3 is 14 residues long. The CDR3 region has the DNA TGTGCCAGCAGCGGACAGACCACACCCGGGGAGCTGTTTTTT. Amino acid sequence: CASSGQTTPGELFF.

This chain links TRBV5-1 with TRBJ1-6, with 9 bases lining up with TRBD1. The CDR3 is made up of 15 amino acids. Per germline, CDR1 SGHRS and CDR2 YFSETQ. V shed 0 bases and J 9 bases; nucleotides not matched to a gene: 4. The CDR3 region is CASSLAGTGRSPLHF. For the CDR3, the DNA is TGCGCCAGCAGCTTGGCCGGGACAGGGCGTTCACCCCTCCACTTT.

This rearrangement joins TRBV6-5 to TRBJ1-2; a possible D gene is TRBD1 (6 bases). The V end was cut by 7 bases, the J end by 5 bases, with 14 bases between. Per germline, CDR1 MNHEY and CDR2 SVGAGI. The CDR3 totals 13 residues. The DNA for the CDR3 is TGTGCCAGCAAGAGGGGGACCGAGTATGGCTACACCTTC. It translates to CASKRGTEYGYTF.

The chain employs TRBV24-1 and TRBJ2-1; D remains ambiguous. The germline V gene has CDR1 KGHDR and CDR2 SFDVKD. This CDR3 is built from 15 residues. Trimming left V 3 bases short and J 5 bases short, with 13 bases between. CDR3 sequence (DNA): TGTGCCACCAGTGATCCCACTGGGCAGAACAATGAGCAGTTCTTC. Translating gives CATSDPTGQNNEQFF.

The chain couples TRBV28 to TRBJ1-6, with 7 bases matching TRBD1. With V trimmed by 8 bases and J by 7 bases, 5 bases remained unmatched. Germline CDR1 and CDR2: MDHEN and SYDVKM. There are 13 residues in the CDR3. CDR3 residues: CASQTGLNSPLHF. The CDR3 coding sequence is TGTGCCAGCCAGACAGGGTTAAATTCACCCCTCCACTTT.

The chain has TRBV29-1 and TRBJ2-5, with 10 bases lining up with TRBD2. CDR3 length: 18 amino acids. Trimming at V came to 4 bases and at J to 5 bases, leaving 19 bases not matched to a gene. The germline V gene has CDR1 SQVTM and CDR2 ANQGSEA. The CDR3 sequence: CSVGSGVLAGVFGETQYF. CDR3 coding DNA: TGCAGCGTTGGTTCAGGGGTGCTAGCGGGAGTTTTCGGGGAGACCCAGTACTTC. Filled out from reference TRBV29-1 and TRBJ2-5, the complete variable domain reads SAVISQKPSRDICQRGTSLTIQCQVDSQVTMMFWYRQQPGQSLTLIATANQGSEATYESGFVIDKFPISRPNLTFSTLTVSNMSPEDSSIYLCSVGSGVLAGVFGETQYFGPGTRLLVL.

V usage is TRBV20-1 and J usage is TRBJ2-1, with TRBD2 matching over 11 bases. Per germline, CDR1 DFQATT and CDR2 SNEGSKA (reference sequence). The CDR3 runs 17 residues. The V segment lost 3 bases and the J segment 1 base; nucleotides outside the gene matches: 8. CDR3: CSASSLAGGPSYNEQFF. In nucleotides, the CDR3 is TGCAGTGCTAGTTCTCTAGCGGGAGGACCTTCCTACAATGAGCAGTTCTTC.

The rearrangement uses TRBV28 and TRBJ2-1; the match to TRBD1 covers 9 bases. The CDR3 is made up of 16 amino acids. The germline gives CDR1 MDHEN, CDR2 SYDVKM. The junction had 13 bases not matched to a gene; V was cut back by 5 bases and J by 8 bases. CDR3 nucleotides: TGTGCCAGCAGTGGGGCCGGGACAGGGTTTATGGATGAGCAGTTCTTC. Protein product: CASSGAGTGFMDEQFF.

This clone turned up a few times. The chain is built from TRBV18 and TRBJ2-5, with D unresolved. Trimming pared 6 bases from V and 9 bases from J, leaving 14 bases between. Germline V gene lookup returns CDR1 KGHSH and CDR2 LQKENI. The length of the CDR3 is 12 residues. CDR3 coding DNA: TGTGCCAGCTCCCTCGGTGTCCAGGCCCAGTACTTC. Amino acids: CASSLGVQAQYF.